The clone carrying this TCR beta chain was seen repeatedly, ten times or more. What it binds is not known. These data are taken from a study of molecular identifiers for immune sequencing clone quantification. Study as a whole: Five aliquots were made in replicates from the RNA of 20,000 or 100,000 naive CD8 cells, and four were sequenced. Points from the study as a whole: Barcode sharing among identical TCR molecules could make large clones appear smaller. Effector cells had over 98% of their molecules in clones above 20 RNA copies, while naive cells had under 1%.

This CDR3 has 13 residues. Trimming shortened V by 4 bases and J by 5 bases, and 8 bases separated the two germline ends. Germline V gene data show CDR1 as MDHEN and CDR2 as SYDVKM. TCRdb used MiXCR to reprocess the PCR reads, holding one entry per CDR3 protein. Of about 36,000 distinct CDR3 sequences in the sample, roughly 20% are singletons; the top ten hold 5.5% to 7.5%. This rearrangement joins TRBV28 to TRBJ2-2; the D gene is possibly TRBD2 (5 bases). This clonotype was obtained from a human donor in good health. Some libraries in this study had Jurkat cell RNA spiked in. Sequencing used naive CD8+ T cells from blood, with Jurkat cell RNA spiked in. Subset described: FACS-sorted CD8+CD4-CCR7+CD45RA+ naive T cells. The CDR3 nucleotides are TGTGCCAGCAGTTACGGGGATACCGGGGAGCTGTTTTTT. It codes for CASSYGDTGELFF.